A single sample gave rise to the 21 T cell receptor beta chains below, sequenced in a study of CD4 and CD8 cells across lung adenocarcinoma regions. TCRdb called the PCR reads again in MiXCR, with one record for every CDR3 protein. The data contain about 19,000 distinct CDR3 sequences, approximately 50% of them singletons. The sequenced sample consisted of CD8+ T cells from the margin of a lung tumor. The receptors derive from a male donor with lung adenocarcinoma. The CD4 and CD8 labels of this study may be unreliable.

This clonotype came up a few times. The chain links TRBV6-1 to TRBJ2-6; D perhaps matches TRBD2 (7 bases). V gave up 8 bases and J gave up 4 bases, with 21 bases separating them. The CDR3 consists of 17 residues. Germline V gives CDR1 MNHNS, CDR2 SASEGT. The CDR3 region has the DNA TGTGCCAGCGGGGAAGGGGGGGGGGCGGGGGGGGCCAACGTCCTGACTTTC. Protein sequence: CASGEGGGAGGANVLTF.

Only a few counts were recorded for this clonotype. V gene TRBV20-1 combines with J gene TRBJ2-5, with D maybe TRBD1 (6 bases). This CDR3 has 13 amino acids. The V gene's germline CDR1 is DFQATT and CDR2 SNEGSKA (reference sequence). The V and J ends lost 6 bases and 8 bases respectively, with 19 bases between them. CDR3 region: CSALIGQRPTQYF. Here the CDR3 DNA reads TGCAGTGCCCTAATTGGACAGCGCCCAACCCAGTACTTC.

This clonotype was detected once. This sequence joins TRBV6-5 and TRBJ2-7, with D unresolved. The CDR3 is 13 amino acids. V was shortened by 4 bases and J by 3 bases, with 10 bases between the two germline ends. CDR1 is MNHEY, CDR2 SVGAGI, per germline. CDR3 DNA sequence: TGTGCCAGCAGTTCCAATACTCGCTACGAGCAGTACTTC. Translated: CASSSNTRYEQYF.

The J gene is TRBJ1-2, the V gene TRBV6-5; 9 nucleotides agree with TRBD1. The CDR3 sequence is 14 residues long. Losses at the gene ends were 0 bases for V and 12 bases for J; bases not matched to a gene: 8. Germline V CDR1 and CDR2: MNHEY, SVGAGI. The CDR3 bases are TGTGCCAGCAGTTACTCGCCTGGGACAGGGTATCACACCTTC. Its translation: CASSYSPGTGYHTF.

This clonotype appeared many times. This may stem from a read error, because a much larger clone lies one nucleotide away. The J gene is TRBJ2-1, the V gene TRBV6-1, with D perhaps matching TRBD2 (5 bases). The DNA matches TRBJ2-7 better at its end, which makes the J call doubtful. Germline CDR1 is MNHNS and CDR2 is SASEGT. The CDR3 is made up of 15 amino acids. The CDR3 DNA reads as TGTGCCAGCAGCTCGGTAGCGACCTTCCCCAATGAGCAGTACTTC. Its protein product is CASSSVATFPNEQYF.

CDR3: CASSPRDRDETQYF. For the CDR3, the DNA is TGTGCCAGCAGCCCCCGGGACAGGGACGAGACCCAGTACTTC. The J gene is TRBJ2-5, the V gene TRBV9; TRBD1 agrees at 9 bases. The J segment lost 5 bases and the V segment lost 4 bases, leaving 6 bases of the junction unmatched. CDR1 is SGDLS and CDR2 is YYNGEE in the germline V gene. CDR3 length: 14 residues.

This clonotype is deemed medium-sized (0.01 to 0.1%). The CDR3 loop is CASNKRSDLSYEQYF. CDR3 sequence (DNA): TGTGCCAGCAACAAACGTTCAGACCTATCTTACGAGCAGTACTTC. V usage is TRBV6-1 and J usage is TRBJ2-1, with D hard to call. The J call is doubtful: the DNA matches TRBJ2-7 better. The CDR3 totals 15 residues. Germline CDR1 reads MNHNS; CDR2 reads SASEGT.

At least ten counts were recorded for this clonotype. This chain links TRBV6-2 or TRBV6-3 with TRBJ2-2; D gene ambiguous. The CDR3 has 12 amino acids. The germline V and J ends were trimmed by 6 bases and 4 bases, with 6 bases remaining between them. In germline, CDR1 is MNHEY, CDR2 SVGEGT. The CDR3 sequence: CASRETTGELFF. In DNA form, the CDR3 reads TGTGCCAGCAGAGAAACCACCGGGGAGCTGTTTTTT.

The rearrangement uses TRBV15 and TRBJ2-1; 8 bases line up with TRBD2. Germline CDR1 reads LNHNV; CDR2 reads YYDKDF (reference sequence). CDR3 length: 15 amino acids. With V trimmed by 5 bases and J by 3 bases, 6 bases remained unmatched. The CDR3 loop reads CATSPPSGRYNEQFF. CDR3 in DNA: TGTGCCACCAGCCCCCCTAGCGGGCGCTACAATGAGCAGTTCTTC.

This clonotype is deemed medium-sized. This chain joins TRBV6-5 and TRBJ2-6; D uncertain. V lost 3 bases and J lost 0, with 6 bases in between. There are 15 residues in the CDR3. CDR1 is MNHEY, CDR2 SVGAGI, per germline. The CDR3 nucleotides read TGTGCCAGCAGTTATAAAAACTCTGGGGCCAACGTCCTGACTTTC. Protein product: CASSYKNSGANVLTF.

Notes on this clonotype: One end of the junction does not line up with germline, which may come from a read error. The gene calls are TRBV6-1 and TRBJ2-3; D is perhaps TRBD1 (6 bases). Germline assignment: CDR1 MNHNS and CDR2 SASEGT. The CDR3 consists of 15 residues. In DNA form, the CDR3 reads TGTGCCAGCAGTGGGGGGCAGGGACCCACAGACACGCAGTATTTT. It is translated as CASSGGQGPTDTQYF.

This clonotype was seen a handful of times. The chain carries TRBV7-2 and TRBJ2-2, with D hard to call. The CDR3 extends over 13 amino acids. Germline values: CDR1 SGHTA, CDR2 FQGNSA. Trimming took 1 base from V and 5 from J, leaving 5 bases between them. CDR3 sequence (DNA): TGTGCCAGCAGCTTAGTTCTTACCGGGGAGCTGTTTTTT. This sequence encodes CASSLVLTGELFF.

The rearrangement uses TRBV6-5 and TRBJ1-3, with D tentatively TRBD1 (6 bases). The CDR3 consists of 17 residues. Trimming pared 2 bases from V and 0 bases from J, leaving 14 bases between. Germline CDR1 reads MNHEY; CDR2 reads SVGAGI. The CDR3 nucleotides read TGTGCCAGCAGTTACAGGGGGACACGGCTCTCTGGAAACACCATATATTTT. Amino acids: CASSYRGTRLSGNTIYF.

This chain joins TRBV27 and TRBJ2-3; 7 bases are a match to TRBD1. The trim removed 6 bases at V and 6 bases at J, leaving 9 bases unmatched. Germline V gene lookup returns CDR1 MNHEY and CDR2 SMNVEV (reference sequence). The CDR3 loop spans 14 amino acids. The CDR3 DNA follows: TGTGCCAGCAGCGATGGGACAGTCGGGGATACGCAGTATTTT. This codes for CASSDGTVGDTQYF.

Comments on this clonotype: The junction shows a germline mismatch at one end, possibly a read error. The V call is TRBV10-3, the J call TRBJ2-3; D is undetermined. Germline values: CDR1 ENHRY, CDR2 SYGVKD. CDR3 length equals 14 residues. The CDR3 region is CAGRAARSKDTQYF. The CDR3 DNA reads TGTGCGGGCCGCGCGGCACGGAGTAAAGATACGCAGTATTTC.

Judged by abundance, this clonotype is medium-sized. The chain uses TRBV27 and TRBJ2-5; D is perhaps TRBD2 (7 bases). The CDR3 totals 14 residues. CDR1 and CDR2 (germline): MNHEY, SMNVEV (reference sequence). V was cut by 6 bases and J by 1 base, with 12 bases left in between. The CDR3 reads CASSSGGAQETQYF. The DNA for the CDR3 is TGTGCCAGCAGCTCGGGGGGCGCCCAAGAGACCCAGTACTTC.

This clonotype appeared many times. V is TRBV6-5 and J is TRBJ2-7; 10 nucleotides align to TRBD2. Germline CDR1 is MNHEY and CDR2 is SVGAGI. This CDR3 spans 15 amino acids. V trimming: 2 bases; J trimming: 2 bases; junction bases outside the gene matches: 3. Here the CDR3 DNA reads TGTGCCAGCAGTTACGGACTAGCGGTAACCTACGAGCAGTACTTC. This translates into CASSYGLAVTYEQYF.

The V gene is TRBV5-4, the J gene TRBJ2-1, with a weak D call TRBD2 (6 bases). The end of the DNA fits TRBJ2-5 better, so the J call may be wrong. Germline CDR1 and CDR2: SGHNT and YYREEE (reference sequence). This CDR3 spans 15 amino acids. Here the CDR3 reads CASSLAKMGGETQYF. The CDR3 DNA is TGTGCCAGCAGCTTGGCCAAGATGGGGGGAGAGACCCAGTACTTC.

By its share, this clonotype is medium-sized. The CDR3 is CASSVPGTYNEQFF. CDR3 DNA: TGTGCCAGCAGTGTGCCAGGGACCTACAATGAGCAGTTCTTC. V is TRBV6-1 and J is TRBJ2-1; TRBD1 might be the D (5 bases). CDR1 and CDR2 from the germline V gene are MNHNS and SASEGT. CDR3 length: 14 amino acids. The V and J ends lost 4 bases and 2 bases respectively, with 9 bases between them.

This clonotype was observed a few times. This sequence joins TRBV6-1 and TRBJ1-5; a weak D match, TRBD1 (5 bases). The CDR3 length is 13 residues. V shed 7 bases and J shed 4 bases, with 11 bases lying between them. The germline CDR1 and CDR2 sequences are MNHNS and SASEGT. CDR3 DNA sequence: TGTGCCAGCAAGGCACCAGGGAATCAGCCCCAGCATTTT. This gives the protein CASKAPGNQPQHF.

This rearrangement joins TRBV7-2 to TRBJ1-6; D may be TRBD1 (6 bases). V shed 5 bases and J shed 1 base, with 18 bases lying between them. The germline V gene has CDR1 SGHTA and CDR2 FQGNSA. The CDR3 is 18 residues long. The CDR3 is CASSRRTGGLSYNSPLHF. In DNA form, the CDR3 reads TGTGCCAGCAGCCGCCGGACGGGGGGGCTATCCTATAATTCACCCCTCCACTTT.